The 9 T cell receptor beta chains reported below all come from one sample, sequenced in a study of blood T cells in healthy people across ages (dated by TCRdb to the mid-2010s). Libraries were prepared through 5' RACE. Data came from an Illumina HiSeq 2500. A second 7 to 11 cycle PCR used a sample-barcoded 5' primer and a J-beta primer mix. The public reads were run again by TCRdb, first through fastp at Q25 and then through MiXCR, and only productive beta chains were kept. A single entry per CDR3 protein holds the most common genes and DNA from its merged rows. A total of hundreds of thousands of distinct CDR3 sequences appear in this sample, about three fifths of them only once. The ten largest make up 22% of the sample. Specimen: blood. These receptors all stem from a man aged 30 to 45 in good health.

This clonotype was seen just once. The chain has TRBV6-5 and TRBJ2-1; 9 bases align to TRBD1. This CDR3 is 15 amino acids long. J lost 9 bases, V lost 0 bases, and 6 bases had no gene match. Germline V gene data show CDR1 as MNHEY and CDR2 as SVGAGI. As DNA, the CDR3 is TGTGCCAGCAGTTACTCGGGACAGGGAGGATGTGAGCAGTTCTTC. It specifies CASSYSGQGGCEQFF.

Remarks on this clonotype: Sequence at one end of the junction differs from germline and may be a read error. The rearrangement links TRBV28 to TRBJ1-2, with D perhaps matching TRBD1 (5 bases). This CDR3 contains 13 residues. Germline CDR1 MDHEN, CDR2 SYDVKM. The CDR3 region is CASGNGGVHGHTF. For the CDR3, the DNA is TGTGCCAGCGGTAACGGGGGAGTTCATGGCCACACCTTC.

The chain recombines TRBV6-5 with TRBJ2-7; 8 bases line up with TRBD1. The CDR3 is 14 amino acids. Germline V gene lookup returns CDR1 MNHEY and CDR2 SVGAGI. V was clipped by 5 bases and J by 7 bases; unmatched bases: 10. The CDR3 is CASSPTGEINEQYF. The DNA of the CDR3 is TGTGCCAGCAGTCCGACAGGGGAAATAAATGAGCAGTACTTC.

The V call is TRBV19, the J call TRBJ2-1; D is unclear. The germline gives CDR1 LNHDA, CDR2 SQIVND (reference sequence). V was shortened by 5 bases and J by 7 bases, with 12 bases between the two germline ends. This CDR3 region has 13 residues. CDR3 in amino acids: CASSPARFNEQFF. CDR3 DNA sequence: TGTGCCAGTAGTCCCGCCCGGTTTAATGAGCAGTTCTTC.

The count of this clonotype is one. The genes are TRBV14 and TRBJ2-3, with TRBD2 matching 7 bases. The CDR3 has 15 amino acids. The germline CDR1 and CDR2 sequences are SGHDN and FVKESK. Losses at the gene ends were 1 base for V and 0 bases for J; bases not matched to a gene: 1. The CDR3 coding sequence is TGTGCCAGCAGCCAAGTGGGACTAAGCACAGATACGCAGTATTTT. Protein product: CASSQVGLSTDTQYF.

This clonotype was observed a handful of times. This chain uses TRBV20-1 with TRBJ2-7; 8 nucleotides agree with TRBD1. The V and J ends lost 6 bases and 3 bases, in that order; junction bases with no gene match: 13. CDR1 and CDR2 (germline): DFQATT, SNEGSKA (reference sequence). The CDR3 loop spans 15 amino acids. CDR3 residues: CSAPNHRGAHYEQYF. CDR3 coding DNA: TGCAGTGCGCCCAACCACAGGGGGGCCCACTACGAGCAGTACTTC.

This clonotype turned up a few times. The V call is TRBV20-1, the J call TRBJ2-1; D possibly uses TRBD1 or TRBD2 (5 bases each). Germline V gives CDR1 DFQATT, CDR2 SNEGSKA (reference sequence). Trimming took 0 bases from V and 5 from J, leaving 14 bases between them. The CDR3 loop spans 15 amino acids. CDR3 coding DNA: TGCAGTGCTAGAGATCCGTGGGGACCAAACAATGAGCAGTTCTTC. Its protein product is CSARDPWGPNNEQFF.

This clonotype occurred a few times. The chain recombines TRBV20-1 with TRBJ1-2; D unclear. From germline, CDR1 is DFQATT and CDR2 SNEGSKA (reference sequence). V was pared by 3 bases and J by 6 bases, with 8 bases between. The CDR3 loop spans 11 amino acids. DNA for the CDR3: TGCAGTGCTAGGCTCCTAGATGGCTACACCTTC. The encoded protein is CSARLLDGYTF.

The rearrangement joins TRBV20-1 to TRBJ2-7, with 12 bases matching TRBD1. With V trimmed by 8 bases and J by 7 bases, 15 bases remained unmatched. Looked up from germline, CDR1 is DFQATT and CDR2 is SNEGSKA (reference sequence). The CDR3 has 15 residues. The CDR3 protein is CSSPRFGTGGQEQYF. In DNA, the CDR3 is TGCAGTTCCCCGCGTTTCGGGACAGGGGGCCAGGAGCAGTACTTC.